The rows below give T cell receptor beta chains drawn from one sample of a study of blood T cell repertoires in COVID-19. Profiling relied on immunoSEQ multiplex PCR, and the TCRdb table lists in-frame clones only, not all of them. Of about 140,000 clones in the sample, approximately 84% were seen once. The sequencing sample was made of PBMCs or T cells enriched from blood (not recorded which). These receptors all stem from a woman in her late teens or twenties who had been exposed to COVID-19. Both conserved end residues are part of each CDR3. The order of the fields is CDR3 DNA, CDR3 protein, clone size, V gene, J gene, D gene. A D gene is named only where the DNA matches it firmly. Expanded clones get a size class; other rows say once, few or many, or leave the size out.

CDR3 DNA: TGTGCCAGCAGCTTTCTTAGTGGCACTGAAGCTTTCTTT
CDR3 protein: CASSFLSGTEAFF
clone size: .
V gene: TRBV7-6
J gene: TRBJ1-1
D gene: .

CDR3 DNA: TGTGCCAGCAGTTACACTAGCGGGGCCTACGAGCAGTACTTC
CDR3 protein: CASSYTSGAYEQYF
clone size: .
V gene: TRBV6-2/TRBV6-3
J gene: TRBJ2-7
D gene: TRBD2

CDR3 DNA: TGTGCCAGCAGCTTAGGTGATAGCGGGAGGCGTAATGAGCAGTTCTTC
CDR3 protein: CASSLGDSGRRNEQFF
clone size: .
V gene: TRBV11-2
J gene: TRBJ2-1
D gene: TRBD2

CDR3 DNA: TGTGCCAGCTCACCCGCTTGGGGGGGAAGGAACACTGAAGCTTTCTTT
CDR3 protein: CASSPAWGGRNTEAFF
clone size: .
V gene: TRBV18
J gene: TRBJ1-1
D gene: .

CDR3 DNA: TGTGCCAGCAGCTCCCGGGACAGCGCCGGCTACACCTTC
CDR3 protein: CASSSRDSAGYTF
clone size: .
V gene: TRBV7-2
J gene: TRBJ1-2
D gene: TRBD1

CDR3 DNA: TGTGCCAGTAGTATAGATCGGGGGGCCAACGTCCTGACTTTC
CDR3 protein: CASSIDRGANVLTF
clone size: .
V gene: TRBV19
J gene: TRBJ2-6
D gene: .

CDR3 DNA: TGTGCCAGTGCCCGAGGGGGCGGGAACCAGGCTTTCTTT
CDR3 protein: CASARGGGNQAFF
clone size: few
V gene: TRBV7-3
J gene: TRBJ1-1
D gene: TRBD1

CDR3 DNA: TGTGCCAGCAGCTCGACTAGCGGGAGGGCGACGCAGTATTTT
CDR3 protein: CASSSTSGRATQYF
clone size: once
V gene: TRBV7-3
J gene: TRBJ2-3
D gene: TRBD2

CDR3 DNA: TGTGCCAGCTCACCGGGTAGACAGGTGAACACTGAAGCTTTCTTT
CDR3 protein: CASSPGRQVNTEAFF
clone size: .
V gene: TRBV18
J gene: TRBJ1-1
D gene: .

CDR3 DNA: TGTGCCAGCAGCTTAGAACTAGCCAGATCGCATGAGCAGTTCTTC
CDR3 protein: CASSLELARSHEQFF
clone size: many
V gene: TRBV7-2
J gene: TRBJ2-1
D gene: .

CDR3 DNA: TGTGCCAGCAGCTTATGGGGAAGGGAGTATTCACCCCTCCACTTT
CDR3 protein: CASSLWGREYSPLHF
clone size: .
V gene: TRBV11-2
J gene: TRBJ1-6
D gene: .

CDR3 DNA: TGTGCCAGCAGTTTAACAGGGGGCGGCCAAGAGACCCAGTACTTC
CDR3 protein: CASSLTGGGQETQYF
clone size: .
V gene: TRBV28
J gene: TRBJ2-5
D gene: TRBD1

CDR3 DNA: TGTGCCAGCAGCTCCCTGGAAGGGGGCGGGAGGGTCACCGGGGAGCTGTTTTTT
CDR3 protein: CASSSLEGGGRVTGELFF
clone size: .
V gene: TRBV7-2
J gene: TRBJ2-2
D gene: TRBD2

CDR3 DNA: TGTGCCAGCAGAGCCGGGACAGGGAATCTTCAGCCCCAGCATTTT
CDR3 protein: CASRAGTGNLQPQHF
clone size: .
V gene: TRBV2
J gene: TRBJ1-5
D gene: TRBD1

CDR3 DNA: TGTGCCAGCAGTGAAGGCTTGACTCCCGACTTC
CDR3 protein: CASSEGLTPDF
clone size: .
V gene: TRBV2
J gene: TRBJ2-5
D gene: .

CDR3 DNA: TGTGCCAGCTCACCATTGCGGATTAACACTGAAGCTTTCTTT
CDR3 protein: CASSPLRINTEAFF
clone size: .
V gene: TRBV18
J gene: TRBJ1-1
D gene: .

CDR3 DNA: TGTGCCAGCAGTTGGCCCGTAAACACCGGGGAGCTGTTTTTT
CDR3 protein: CASSWPVNTGELFF
clone size: .
V gene: TRBV28
J gene: TRBJ2-2
D gene: .

CDR3 DNA: TGCGCCAGCAGCCGAGTGAAACAGGGGGCCTCTGGAAACACCATATATTTT
CDR3 protein: CASSRVKQGASGNTIYF
clone size: .
V gene: TRBV4-1
J gene: TRBJ1-3
D gene: TRBD1

CDR3 DNA: TGTGCCACCAGTGACGCCCAGGGGGAGTCGGGGGAGCTGTTTTTT
CDR3 protein: CATSDAQGESGELFF
clone size: .
V gene: TRBV24-1
J gene: TRBJ2-2
D gene: TRBD1

CDR3 DNA: TGTGCCAGCAGAGATACTAGCGCCCAAGAGCAGTTCTTC
CDR3 protein: CASRDTSAQEQFF
clone size: .
V gene: TRBV7-9
J gene: TRBJ2-1
D gene: TRBD2

CDR3 DNA: TGCGCCAGCAGCCAAGATACCTGGACAGATAGCAATCAGCCCCAGCATTTT
CDR3 protein: CASSQDTWTDSNQPQHF
clone size: .
V gene: TRBV4-3
J gene: TRBJ1-5
D gene: .

CDR3 DNA: TGTGCCAGCAGCTTTACCAGGCAGGGCCACAATGAGCAGTTCTTC
CDR3 protein: CASSFTRQGHNEQFF
clone size: .
V gene: TRBV7-2
J gene: TRBJ2-1
D gene: .

CDR3 DNA: TGTGCCAGCAGCCAAGTAACTAGCGGAAGCAAGGCCCCCCACAATGAGCAGTTCTTC
CDR3 protein: CASSQVTSGSKAPHNEQFF
clone size: once
V gene: TRBV3-1/TRBV3-2
J gene: TRBJ2-1
D gene: TRBD2

CDR3 DNA: TGTGCCAGCTCACCACCGACGCGGGAGAACACAGATACGCAGTATTTT
CDR3 protein: CASSPPTRENTDTQYF
clone size: once
V gene: TRBV18
J gene: TRBJ2-3
D gene: TRBD2

CDR3 DNA: TGCGCCAGCAGTGGGGGGGAGTATGGCGATGAGCAGTTCTTC
CDR3 protein: CASSGGEYGDEQFF
clone size: .
V gene: TRBV7-3
J gene: TRBJ2-1
D gene: TRBD2

CDR3 DNA: TGTGCCAGCAGCCCCGGGAACTCCTACGAGCAGTACTTC
CDR3 protein: CASSPGNSYEQYF
clone size: .
V gene: TRBV9
J gene: TRBJ2-7
D gene: .

CDR3 DNA: TGCGCCAGCAGCTTGGAAGGTCGACTAGCGGGAGCAGATACGCAGTATTTT
CDR3 protein: CASSLEGRLAGADTQYF
clone size: once
V gene: TRBV5-1
J gene: TRBJ2-3
D gene: TRBD2

CDR3 DNA: TGTGCCAGCTCCCGCGACAGGTGGGCTCAAGAGACCCAGTACTTC
CDR3 protein: CASSRDRWAQETQYF
clone size: .
V gene: TRBV18
J gene: TRBJ2-5
D gene: .

CDR3 DNA: TGTGCCAGCAGCCCCAGGGGTGCTGGGGCCAACGTCCTGACTTTC
CDR3 protein: CASSPRGAGANVLTF
clone size: .
V gene: TRBV7-6
J gene: TRBJ2-6
D gene: .

CDR3 DNA: TGTGCCAGCAGCGTTACAAGCGGGGAGCTGTTTTTT
CDR3 protein: CASSVTSGELFF
clone size: .
V gene: TRBV9
J gene: TRBJ2-2
D gene: .

CDR3 DNA: TGTGCCAGCAGTTTCTCGTATGTGAACACTGAAGCTTTCTTT
CDR3 protein: CASSFSYVNTEAFF
clone size: .
V gene: TRBV25-1
J gene: TRBJ1-1
D gene: .

CDR3 DNA: TGCAGCGCCGCGCGGGACAGGGACGAAGCTTTCTTT
CDR3 protein: CSAARDRDEAFF
clone size: few
V gene: TRBV29-1
J gene: TRBJ1-1
D gene: TRBD1

CDR3 DNA: TGTGCCAGTAGTATGAGCCCTTTTCTGCACACCTTC
CDR3 protein: CASSMSPFLHTF
clone size: .
V gene: TRBV19
J gene: TRBJ1-2
D gene: .

CDR3 DNA: TGTGCCAGCAGCTCGGGACTAGCGGGAGGACGCACAGATACGCAGTATTTT
CDR3 protein: CASSSGLAGGRTDTQYF
clone size: once
V gene: TRBV7-9
J gene: TRBJ2-3
D gene: TRBD2

CDR3 DNA: TGTGCCAGCAGCTCGACAATTTCACCCCTCCACTTT
CDR3 protein: CASSSTISPLHF
clone size: once
V gene: TRBV7-9
J gene: TRBJ1-6
D gene: .

CDR3 DNA: TGTGCCAGCAGCCGGGGGGGGACAGGGGATGAAAAACTGTTTTTT
CDR3 protein: CASSRGGTGDEKLFF
clone size: .
V gene: TRBV6-6
J gene: TRBJ1-4
D gene: TRBD1

CDR3 DNA: TGTGCCAGCAGCTCAGGGACAACCTATGGCTACACCTTC
CDR3 protein: CASSSGTTYGYTF
clone size: .
V gene: TRBV11-2
J gene: TRBJ1-2
D gene: .

CDR3 DNA: TGTGCCAGCAGTACCACTTATGAGAAGCTGTTTTTT
CDR3 protein: CASSTTYEKLFF
clone size: .
V gene: TRBV12-3/TRBV12-4
J gene: TRBJ2-2
D gene: .

CDR3 DNA: TGCGCCAGCAGTTCTATCCCCCGGGACAGGGGGTCCAATGAGCAGTTCTTC
CDR3 protein: CASSSIPRDRGSNEQFF
clone size: .
V gene: TRBV10-2
J gene: TRBJ2-1
D gene: TRBD1

CDR3 DNA: TGTGCCAGCGTCGATTGGGGGGGAGCTGAAGCTTTCTTT
CDR3 protein: CASVDWGGAEAFF
clone size: .
V gene: TRBV2
J gene: TRBJ1-1
D gene: .

CDR3 DNA: TGTGCCAGCAGTGAAAGCGGGAGGGTTACAGATACGCAGTATTTT
CDR3 protein: CASSESGRVTDTQYF
clone size: .
V gene: TRBV2
J gene: TRBJ2-3
D gene: TRBD2

CDR3 DNA: TGTGCCAGCAGTTCACAGGCGGCCCCCTCTGGAAACACCATATATTTT
CDR3 protein: CASSSQAAPSGNTIYF
clone size: .
V gene: TRBV28
J gene: TRBJ1-3
D gene: .

CDR3 DNA: TGTGCCAGCGAAGAGGGGGCGTCTGGCTACACCTTC
CDR3 protein: CASEEGASGYTF
clone size: .
V gene: TRBV7-9
J gene: TRBJ1-2
D gene: TRBD1

CDR3 DNA: TGTGCCACCAGCAGAGATGTAGTTAGGAGCGGGGAGCTGTTTTTT
CDR3 protein: CATSRDVVRSGELFF
clone size: .
V gene: TRBV15
J gene: TRBJ2-2
D gene: .

CDR3 DNA: TGTGCCAGCTCACCAGCCTGGAATCGGGACACCTCCTCTGGAAACACCATATATTTT
CDR3 protein: CASSPAWNRDTSSGNTIYF
clone size: .
V gene: TRBV18
J gene: TRBJ1-3
D gene: .

CDR3 DNA: TGCAGTGCGAGTGGGCGGGGGCTCGATCAGCCCCAGCATTTT
CDR3 protein: CSASGRGLDQPQHF
clone size: .
V gene: TRBV20-1
J gene: TRBJ1-5
D gene: .

CDR3 DNA: TGTGCCACCAGTGATGCCGGGACAGCCAACGGGCCCCAGTACTTC
CDR3 protein: CATSDAGTANGPQYF
clone size: .
V gene: TRBV24-1
J gene: TRBJ2-5
D gene: TRBD1

CDR3 DNA: TGTGCCAGCAGTGTGGAGTCCAATTCACCCCTCCACTTT
CDR3 protein: CASSVESNSPLHF
clone size: .
V gene: TRBV6-4
J gene: TRBJ1-6
D gene: .

CDR3 DNA: TGTGCCAGCAGCTTAGGGGGCATGAACACTGAAGCTTTCTTT
CDR3 protein: CASSLGGMNTEAFF
clone size: .
V gene: TRBV5-8
J gene: TRBJ1-1
D gene: TRBD1

CDR3 DNA: TGTGCCAGTAGTATAAGCTCCGGCGGCTATGGCTACACCTTC
CDR3 protein: CASSISSGGYGYTF
clone size: once
V gene: TRBV19
J gene: TRBJ1-2
D gene: .

CDR3 DNA: TGTGCCAGCAGCTTGGGACTAGCGGGAGTATCCTACGAGCAGTACTTC
CDR3 protein: CASSLGLAGVSYEQYF
clone size: .
V gene: TRBV5-4
J gene: TRBJ2-7
D gene: TRBD2

CDR3 DNA: TGTGCCTGGAGGACAGGGCAGATTGCGCGCACTGAAGCTTTCTTT
CDR3 protein: CAWRTGQIARTEAFF
clone size: .
V gene: TRBV30
J gene: TRBJ1-1
D gene: TRBD1

CDR3 DNA: TGTGCCATCCAGGGGGCTTCTCAGCCCCAGCATTTT
CDR3 protein: CAIQGASQPQHF
clone size: .
V gene: TRBV28
J gene: TRBJ1-5
D gene: TRBD1

CDR3 DNA: TGTGCCAGCAGCGAGCGACTGCTAAGCTCCTACAATGAGCAGTTCTTC
CDR3 protein: CASSERLLSSYNEQFF
clone size: .
V gene: TRBV9
J gene: TRBJ2-1
D gene: .

CDR3 DNA: TGTGCCAGCAGCCCCCACGCGTTGACAGGCTATGGCTACACCTTC
CDR3 protein: CASSPHALTGYGYTF
clone size: once
V gene: TRBV7-8
J gene: TRBJ1-2
D gene: .